These T cell receptor beta chains were read from a single sample in a study of blood T cell repertoires in COVID-19. TCRdb keeps only in-frame clones here, not all; method: immunoSEQ multiplex PCR. Among some 230,000 clones, roughly 81% were seen once, and the ten largest hold 0.85% to 1%. Sequencing was done on a sample of peripheral blood. The source is a man aged 35 to 55 with acute or convalescent COVID-19. Both conserved end residues are part of each CDR3. The order of the fields is J gene, V gene, clone size, CDR3 protein. For some rows the clone size is stated as once, few or many, or as a class when expanded; others skip it.

j_gene: TRBJ2-2; v_gene: TRBV9; abundance: .; CDR3aa: CASSIVRDRANTGELFF
j_gene: TRBJ2-7; v_gene: TRBV19; abundance: .; CDR3aa: CASSIGRGMDEQYF
j_gene: TRBJ1-1; v_gene: TRBV7-9; abundance: .; CDR3aa: CASSVDSNTEAFF
j_gene: TRBJ1-1; v_gene: TRBV19; abundance: once; CDR3aa: CASSIDIRRGRNTEAFF
j_gene: TRBJ1-1; v_gene: TRBV9; abundance: .; CDR3aa: CASSAVGGNTEAFF
j_gene: TRBJ1-6; v_gene: TRBV5-4; abundance: .; CDR3aa: CASSLQGAENSPLHF
j_gene: TRBJ2-1; v_gene: TRBV29-1; abundance: .; CDR3aa: CSDAFYDEQFF
j_gene: TRBJ2-5; v_gene: TRBV3-1/TRBV3-2; abundance: .; CDR3aa: CASSPLAGLETQYF
j_gene: TRBJ1-4; v_gene: TRBV5-6; abundance: .; CDR3aa: CASSLRGIGEKLFF
j_gene: TRBJ2-2; v_gene: TRBV13; abundance: .; CDR3aa: CASNGGRDSTNTGELFF
j_gene: TRBJ1-1; v_gene: TRBV5-1; abundance: .; CDR3aa: CASSPQGDNTEAFF
j_gene: TRBJ1-5; v_gene: TRBV6-5; abundance: .; CDR3aa: CASSRDRGNQPQHF
j_gene: TRBJ1-1; v_gene: TRBV5-1; abundance: .; CDR3aa: CASSLGGFMNTEAFF
j_gene: TRBJ2-5; v_gene: TRBV19; abundance: once; CDR3aa: CASSHRAGARMYQETQYF
j_gene: TRBJ2-7; v_gene: TRBV7-2; abundance: .; CDR3aa: CASSSGTGRLYEQYF
j_gene: TRBJ2-7; v_gene: TRBV6-1; abundance: .; CDR3aa: CASSEHTGLYEQYF
j_gene: TRBJ1-2; v_gene: TRBV7-2; abundance: .; CDR3aa: CASSLDLNYGYTF
j_gene: TRBJ2-3; v_gene: TRBV27; abundance: .; CDR3aa: CASSLRGDTQYF
j_gene: TRBJ2-7; v_gene: TRBV24-1; abundance: few; CDR3aa: CATSERGRGYEQYF
j_gene: TRBJ1-1; v_gene: TRBV5-6; abundance: .; CDR3aa: CASSWTGAAEAFF
j_gene: TRBJ2-5; v_gene: TRBV28; abundance: .; CDR3aa: CASSLGGVQETQYF
j_gene: TRBJ2-1; v_gene: TRBV27; abundance: few; CDR3aa: CASSFPPGGGRDEQFF
j_gene: TRBJ2-3; v_gene: TRBV5-4; abundance: .; CDR3aa: CASSLAGPDTQYF
j_gene: TRBJ1-1; v_gene: TRBV4-3; abundance: .; CDR3aa: CASSQGPNLGNTEAFF
j_gene: TRBJ1-3; v_gene: TRBV5-1; abundance: many; CDR3aa: CASSPSTAGGNTIYF
j_gene: TRBJ2-2; v_gene: TRBV19; abundance: few; CDR3aa: CASSPGQIANTGELFF
j_gene: TRBJ1-1; v_gene: TRBV18; abundance: .; CDR3aa: CASSPRERNTEAFF
j_gene: TRBJ1-2; v_gene: TRBV3-1/TRBV3-2; abundance: .; CDR3aa: CASSRRNYGYTF
j_gene: TRBJ1-5; v_gene: TRBV4-1; abundance: .; CDR3aa: CASSQDRGAPHQPQHF
j_gene: TRBJ2-2; v_gene: TRBV5-1; abundance: once; CDR3aa: CATPAPWDLAGDPTGELFF
j_gene: TRBJ2-5; v_gene: TRBV6-1; abundance: .; CDR3aa: CASSDQQEEGTQYF
j_gene: TRBJ1-4; v_gene: TRBV7-9; abundance: few; CDR3aa: CASSPTLWAEKLFF
j_gene: TRBJ1-1; v_gene: TRBV11-3; abundance: once; CDR3aa: CASSLGQGMNTEAFF
j_gene: TRBJ2-7; v_gene: TRBV7-2; abundance: .; CDR3aa: CASSPGGNSYEQYF
j_gene: TRBJ1-2; v_gene: TRBV7-9; abundance: .; CDR3aa: CASSPTGENYGYTF
j_gene: TRBJ2-7; v_gene: TRBV12-3/TRBV12-4; abundance: .; CDR3aa: CASSFTDNYEQYF
j_gene: TRBJ2-3; v_gene: TRBV19; abundance: .; CDR3aa: CASSIADSATSTDTQYF
j_gene: TRBJ2-2; v_gene: TRBV24-1; abundance: once; CDR3aa: CATSGDSNTGELFF
j_gene: TRBJ2-1; v_gene: TRBV5-1; abundance: .; CDR3aa: CASSLRAGGGNEQFF
j_gene: TRBJ2-3; v_gene: TRBV5-1; abundance: .; CDR3aa: CASSPGGQGPTDTQYF
j_gene: TRBJ1-1; v_gene: TRBV3-1/TRBV3-2; abundance: .; CDR3aa: CASSQSTGGTEAFF
j_gene: TRBJ2-7; v_gene: TRBV28; abundance: .; CDR3aa: CASSLSQGGYEQYF
j_gene: TRBJ1-2; v_gene: TRBV5-1; abundance: .; CDR3aa: CASSWGGTGGSGDGYTF
j_gene: TRBJ2-5; v_gene: TRBV10-3; abundance: .; CDR3aa: CAISFMPGGRQETQYF
j_gene: TRBJ1-1; v_gene: TRBV27; abundance: .; CDR3aa: CASSARQGNGDTEAFF
j_gene: TRBJ1-5; v_gene: TRBV5-4; abundance: few; CDR3aa: CASSLGTEGNQPQHF
j_gene: TRBJ2-7; v_gene: TRBV18; abundance: many; CDR3aa: CASSPAGSYYEQYF
j_gene: TRBJ1-1; v_gene: TRBV3-1/TRBV3-2; abundance: .; CDR3aa: CASSQGQLTEAFF
j_gene: TRBJ2-3; v_gene: TRBV19; abundance: .; CDR3aa: CASMGLAGVSTDTQYF
j_gene: TRBJ1-1; v_gene: TRBV5-5; abundance: few; CDR3aa: CASSFVGAAGNTEAFF
j_gene: TRBJ1-1; v_gene: TRBV4-2; abundance: .; CDR3aa: CASSQGSSGAMNTEAFF